Listed below are T cell receptor beta chains from one sample, sequenced in a study of T cell responses to AZD1222 COVID-19 vaccine. Produced via immunoSEQ multiplex PCR; TCRdb's table is partial and in-frame only. The sample has some 89,000 clones, around 90% seen once. The sequences come from peripheral blood, collected on day 0 of AZD1222 vaccination. These receptors were obtained from an adult in good health. Each CDR3 is given with its conserved first and last residue. Expanded clones are given a class, and other clones once, few, many or no size at all.

j_call,clone_size,v_call,cdr3_aa
TRBJ2-6,NA,TRBV19,CASSSLGSGANVLTF
TRBJ1-5,NA,TRBV24-1,CATSDNNNQPQHF
TRBJ1-1,once,TRBV28,CASSLGLSGGTEAFF
TRBJ2-7,once,TRBV6-6,CASSHGTGSEQYF
TRBJ1-5,NA,TRBV6-5,CASSYSWTGGGQPQHF
TRBJ1-5,NA,TRBV30,CAWSRTDDQPQHF
TRBJ2-3,NA,TRBV4-1,CASSQGGPQSTDTQYF
TRBJ1-6,medium-sized,TRBV5-5,CASSLVGGRSRSPLHF
TRBJ1-3,NA,TRBV13,CASSLGGIGNTIYF
TRBJ2-5,NA,TRBV3-1/TRBV3-2,CASSERQGQETQYF
TRBJ2-7,NA,TRBV27,CASSSGTTYEQYF
TRBJ1-2,NA,TRBV29-1,CSGALGMSYGYTF
TRBJ1-5,NA,TRBV30,CAWSLSRTGFSNQPQHF
TRBJ2-3,NA,TRBV6-5,CASSTRDRGPDTQYF
TRBJ2-2,NA,TRBV5-1,CASNNIQGANTGELFF
TRBJ1-1,NA,TRBV20-1,CSASSGGRTPTEAFF
TRBJ2-4,NA,TRBV28,CASSFQYTLAKNIQYF